What follows describes a single T cell receptor beta chain. This sample is part of a study of blood T cell repertoires in COVID-19. Study context: Two negative PCRs, clearance, or symptom resolution characterized the recovered Cohort 3 donors. Sample material is recorded as cDNA or gDNA derived from T cells, B-cell-depleted T cells, or PBMCs.

Produced via immunoSEQ multiplex PCR; TCRdb's table is partial and in-frame only. Here the sample spans approximately 210,000 clones, roughly 84% being singletons. This CDR3 is 15 amino acids long. The junction had 16 bases not matched to a gene; V was cut back by 6 bases and J by 9 bases. Germline values: CDR1 SGHVS, CDR2 FQNEAQ. The chain uses TRBV7-8 and TRBJ2-7, with TRBD1 matching 8 bases. The specimen sequenced was PBMCs or T cells enriched from blood (not recorded which). The source is a man younger than 45 in a cohort exposed to, infected with or recovered from COVID-19 (not recorded which). CDR3 nucleotide sequence: TGTGCCAGCAGTTCGTCCGGGACAGGAGCTGGAGGGCAGTACTTC. This encodes CASSSSGTGAGGQYF.